The 18 T cell receptor beta chains below come from one sample, sequenced in a study of T cells in Graves' hyperthyroidism and ophthalmopathy (dated 2019 in TCRdb). Receptors were amplified or captured by multiplex PCR. TCRdb records Illumina HiSeq 2000 as the sequencer. The TCR beta CDR3 regions were amplified from the RNA transcripts. The first round of RT-PCR for the TCR CDR3 was performed with the HTBI primer set and the Qiagen OneStep RT-PCR kit. The public sequencing data were trimmed at Q25 with fastp and processed into clonotypes with MiXCR by TCRdb, which kept only in-frame beta chains. Duplicate CDR3 protein sequences are folded into a single record with the most common DNA and genes. The sample includes a few hundred thousand distinct CDR3 sequences, with around 15% observed a single time. The ten largest clones take up around 5.3% of the sample. The sample taken for sequencing was blood. The receptor set was obtained from a woman aged 18-29 years with Graves' hyperthyroidism.

The V call is TRBV9, the J call TRBJ1-4; D remains ambiguous. This CDR3 is 14 amino acids long. Trimming cost V 2 bases and J 6 bases, with 11 bases left between them. Germline lookup yields CDR1 SGDLS and CDR2 YYNGEE. CDR3 loop: CASSVGSWDEKLFF. CDR3 nucleotide sequence: TGTGCCAGCAGCGTGGGGTCGTGGGATGAAAAACTGTTTTTT.

This clonotype appeared once. A much larger clone is a single base away; this may be a read error. V usage is TRBV20-1 and J usage is TRBJ2-1; 8 positions match TRBD2. The J segment lost 7 bases and the V segment lost 1 base, leaving 15 bases of the junction unmatched. From germline, CDR1 is DFQATT and CDR2 SNEGSKA (reference sequence). The CDR3 runs 17 residues. The CDR3 is CSARAPGTRAKKNEQFF. The CDR3 coding sequence is TGCAGTGCTAGAGCCCCCGGGACTAGGGCCAAGAAGAATGAGCAGTTCTTC.

This chain connects TRBV12-3 or TRBV12-4 to TRBJ2-6, with TRBD1 matching 9 bases. After removal of 5 bases from V and 2 bases from J, the junction contained 25 bases not matched to a gene. The CDR3 runs to 23 residues. This chain's CDR3 is CASSSFAPIVYRGLQAGANVLTF. In DNA form, the CDR3 reads TGTGCCAGCAGTAGCTTTGCGCCCATCGTGTACAGGGGGCTGCAAGCTGGGGCCAACGTCCTGACTTTC.

This clonotype was detected ten times or more. This chain joins TRBV7-2 and TRBJ2-4, with D perhaps matching TRBD1 (6 bases). Trimming stripped 5 bases from V and 9 bases from J, with 26 bases between. The CDR3 is made up of 17 amino acids. CDR1 and CDR2 (germline): SGHTA, FQGNSA. CDR3 amino acids: CASSPYLRGQTESIQYF. The CDR3 DNA is TGTGCCAGCAGCCCCTATTTGCGAGGACAGACTGAGAGCATTCAGTACTTC.

There are many counts of this clonotype. The CDR3 spells CASSQGPRNEQFF. In DNA form, the CDR3 reads TGCGCCAGCAGCCAGGGACCGCGAAATGAGCAGTTCTTC. The J gene is TRBJ2-1, the V gene TRBV5-1; D is possibly TRBD1 or TRBD2 (5 bases each). The CDR3 loop spans 13 amino acids. Looked up from germline, CDR1 is SGHRS and CDR2 is YFSETQ. V gave up 4 bases and J gave up 7 bases, with 12 bases separating them.

This clonotype was counted only a few times. The V and J genes are TRBV6-2 or TRBV6-3 and TRBJ2-5; 9 bases align to TRBD2. The germline V gene has CDR1 MNHEY and CDR2 SVGEGT. The length of the CDR3 is 15 residues. V trimming: 8 bases; J trimming: 5 bases; junction bases outside the gene matches: 12. This CDR3 reads CASGELAGVKETQYF. The CDR3 DNA reads TGTGCCAGCGGGGAACTAGCGGGTGTGAAGGAGACCCAGTACTTC.

This clonotype appeared a few times. The V gene is TRBV12-3 or TRBV12-4, the J gene TRBJ2-2, with 10 bases that match TRBD1. The J segment lost 3 bases and the V segment lost 1 base, leaving 2 bases of the junction unmatched. This CDR3 is built from 16 residues. CDR3 amino acids: CASSLGDRGDTGELFF. The CDR3 coding sequence is TGTGCCAGCAGTTTAGGGGACAGGGGTGACACCGGGGAGCTGTTTTTT.

This clonotype was seen a few times. J is TRBJ2-1 and V is TRBV4-3; 7 nucleotides align to TRBD2. Germline assignment: CDR1 LGHNA and CDR2 YSLEER. The trim removed 10 bases at V and 4 bases at J, leaving 10 bases unmatched. The CDR3 runs 14 residues. The CDR3 bases are TGCGCCAACCTACTAGCGATCCGGTACAATGAGCAGTTCTTC. Translating gives CANLLAIRYNEQFF.

The chain links TRBV6-1 to TRBJ2-1, with 9 positions matching TRBD2. Germline V CDR1 and CDR2: MNHNS, SASEGT. J gave up 1 base and V 6 bases, and 4 bases lay outside the gene matches. The CDR3 is 15 residues long. The CDR3, as DNA: TGTGCCAGCAGCGATCTAGCGGGATCCTACAATGAGCAGTTCTTC. This translates into CASSDLAGSYNEQFF.

This clonotype was counted ten times or more. The rearrangement joins TRBV6-9 to TRBJ1-2; D not certain. The V gene's germline CDR1 is MNHGY and CDR2 SVAAGI. The ends were cut back, 6 bases at V and 3 bases at J, with 8 bases in the middle. This CDR3 spans 12 amino acids. CDR3 amino acids: CASRMVDYGYTF. As DNA, the CDR3 is TGTGCCAGCAGGATGGTAGACTATGGCTACACCTTC.

This clonotype was recorded many times. In this CDR3 the conserved last residue, phenylalanine or tryptophan, is missing, so a read error is likely. The chain links TRBV3-1 to TRBJ1-1; D gene ambiguous. CDR3 length equals 13 residues. Germline V gives CDR1 LGHDT, CDR2 YNNKEL (reference sequence). Trimming shortened V by 2 bases and J by 9 bases, and 13 bases separated the two germline ends. Here the CDR3 DNA reads TGTGCCAGCAGCCAACCAGGAAGCAGTCAAGCTTTCCTT. It codes for CASSQPGSSQAFL.

This clonotype occurred many times. This chain links TRBV10-3 with TRBJ2-3; 7 nucleotides align to TRBD2. V lost 4 bases and J lost 2; bases outside the gene matches: 3. Germline lookup yields CDR1 ENHRY and CDR2 SYGVKD. The CDR3 has 14 amino acids. The CDR3 loop reads CAISGGLHTDTQYF. CDR3 nucleotides: TGTGCCATCAGTGGGGGACTACACACAGATACGCAGTATTTT.

This clonotype was observed many times. V is TRBV6-1 and J is TRBJ2-7; 8 bases are shared with TRBD2. V lost 5 bases, J lost 4 bases, and 16 bases stayed unmatched. CDR1 MNHNS and CDR2 SASEGT come from the germline V gene. The CDR3 has 17 amino acids. The CDR3 region has the DNA TGTGCCAGCAGTCTCGGAATTAGCGGGGAGAGTAGATACGAGCAGTACTTC. As protein: CASSLGISGESRYEQYF.

This clonotype appeared a few times. The chain couples TRBV27 to TRBJ1-5; tentative D call: TRBD1 (5 bases). The CDR3 contains 16 residues. Trimming removed 0 bases at V and 5 bases at J, with 14 bases between. Germline values: CDR1 MNHEY, CDR2 SMNVEV (reference sequence). For the CDR3, the DNA is TGTGCCAGCAGTTTATCTGCCATTCCAGGGTATCAGCCCCAGCATTTT. Its protein is CASSLSAIPGYQPQHF.

This clonotype has at least ten counts. The V and J genes are TRBV5-8 and TRBJ2-7; possible D gene TRBD1, 5 bases. The CDR3 totals 16 residues. The germline gives CDR1 SGHTS, CDR2 YDEGEE. V was cut by 4 bases and J by 3 bases, with 20 bases left in between. The CDR3 reads CASSPYSQVYYYEQYF. DNA for the CDR3: TGTGCCAGCAGCCCCTACTCACAGGTGTATTACTACGAGCAGTACTTC.

In this sample, this clonotype turned up a few times. V usage is TRBV7-9 and J usage is TRBJ2-1, with a weak D call TRBD2 (6 bases). The CDR3 is 14 amino acids. With 6 bases removed from V and 5 bases from J, the gap between germline ends came to 14 bases. Germline CDR1 reads SEHNR; CDR2 reads FQNEAQ (reference sequence). The CDR3 DNA reads TGTGCCAGCAGAACCCTGACTAGTGACAATGAGCAGTTCTTC. Protein sequence: CASRTLTSDNEQFF.

This clonotype was recorded many times. The V call is TRBV2, the J call TRBJ2-1, with D hard to call. Trimming pared 5 bases from V and 4 bases from J, leaving 9 bases between. This CDR3 comprises 13 residues. Germline V gives CDR1 SNHLY, CDR2 FYNNEI. In DNA form, the CDR3 reads TGTGCCAGCAGTCCCCAGGAGTACAATGAGCAGTTCTTC. This codes for CASSPQEYNEQFF. Combining the CDR3 with reference TRBV2 and TRBJ2-1 gives the whole variable domain EPEVTQTPSHQVTQMGQEVILRCVPISNHLYFYWYRQILGQKVEFLVSFYNNEISEKSEIFDDQFSVERPDGSNFTLKIRSTKLEDSAMYFCASSPQEYNEQFFGPGTRLTVL.

This clonotype was counted ten times or more. The chain employs TRBV7-3 and TRBJ2-5; 7 bases map to TRBD2. The CDR3 is 15 amino acids. Germline V gene sequence: CDR1 SGHTA, CDR2 FQGTGA. V dropped 2 bases and J dropped 6; count of bases not matched to a gene: 9. CDR3 nucleotide sequence: TGTGCCAGCAGCTTAGGAGGGAGGGCCATCCAGACCCAGTACTTC. It yields the protein CASSLGGRAIQTQYF.